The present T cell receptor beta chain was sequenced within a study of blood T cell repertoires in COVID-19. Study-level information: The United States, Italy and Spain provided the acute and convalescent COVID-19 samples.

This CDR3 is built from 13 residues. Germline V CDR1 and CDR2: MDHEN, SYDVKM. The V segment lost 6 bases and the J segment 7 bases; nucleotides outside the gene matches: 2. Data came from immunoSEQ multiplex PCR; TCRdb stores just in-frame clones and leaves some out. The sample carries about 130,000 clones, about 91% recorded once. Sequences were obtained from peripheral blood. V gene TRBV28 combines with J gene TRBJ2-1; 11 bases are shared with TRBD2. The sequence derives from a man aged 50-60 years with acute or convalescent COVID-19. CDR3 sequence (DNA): TGTGCCAGCAGCGCTAGCGGGAGGAATGAGCAGTTCTTC. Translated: CASSASGRNEQFF. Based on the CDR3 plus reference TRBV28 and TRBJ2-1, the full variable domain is DVKVTQSSRYLVKRTGEKVFLECVQDMDHENMFWYRQDPGLGLRLIYFSYDVKMKEKGDIPEGYSVSREKKERFSLILESASTNQTSMYLCASSASGRNEQFFGPGTRLTVL.